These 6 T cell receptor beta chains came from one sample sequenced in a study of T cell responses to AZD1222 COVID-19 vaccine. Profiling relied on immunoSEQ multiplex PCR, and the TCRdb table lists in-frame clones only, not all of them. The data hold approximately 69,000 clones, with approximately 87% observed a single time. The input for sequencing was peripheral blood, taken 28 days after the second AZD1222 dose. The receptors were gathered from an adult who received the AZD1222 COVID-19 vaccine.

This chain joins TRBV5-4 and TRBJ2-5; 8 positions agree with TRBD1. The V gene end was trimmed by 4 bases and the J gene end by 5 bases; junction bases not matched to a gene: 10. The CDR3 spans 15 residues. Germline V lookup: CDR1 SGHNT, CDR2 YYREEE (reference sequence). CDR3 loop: CASSRRTGGLETQYF. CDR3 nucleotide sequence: TGTGCCAGCAGCCGACGAACAGGGGGATTGGAGACCCAGTACTTC.

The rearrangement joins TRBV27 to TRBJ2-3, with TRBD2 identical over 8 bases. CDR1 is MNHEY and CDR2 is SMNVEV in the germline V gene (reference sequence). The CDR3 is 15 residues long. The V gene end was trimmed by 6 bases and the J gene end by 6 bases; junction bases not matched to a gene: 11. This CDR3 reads CASSHGLARGDTQYF. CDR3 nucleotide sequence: TGTGCCAGCAGCCACGGACTAGCCCGCGGGGATACGCAGTATTTT.

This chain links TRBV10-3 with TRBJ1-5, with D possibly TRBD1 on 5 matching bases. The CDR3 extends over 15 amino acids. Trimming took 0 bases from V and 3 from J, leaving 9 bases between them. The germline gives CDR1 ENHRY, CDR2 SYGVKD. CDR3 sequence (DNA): TGTGCCATCAGTGAGTCGGGACCGCTCAATCAGCCCCAGCATTTT. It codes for CAISESGPLNQPQHF.

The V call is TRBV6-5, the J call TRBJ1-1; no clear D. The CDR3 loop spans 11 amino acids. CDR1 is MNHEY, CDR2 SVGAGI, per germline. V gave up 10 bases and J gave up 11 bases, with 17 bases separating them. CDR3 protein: CATSNPVSAFF. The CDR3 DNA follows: TGTGCCACCTCCAACCCAGTTTCGGCTTTCTTT.

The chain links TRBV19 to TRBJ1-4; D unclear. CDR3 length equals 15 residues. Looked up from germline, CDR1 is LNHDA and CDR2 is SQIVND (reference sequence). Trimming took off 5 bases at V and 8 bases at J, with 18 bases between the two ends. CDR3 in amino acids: CASSRLVEGWEKLFF. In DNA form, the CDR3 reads TGTGCCAGTAGTCGTCTTGTGGAGGGATGGGAAAAACTGTTTTTT.

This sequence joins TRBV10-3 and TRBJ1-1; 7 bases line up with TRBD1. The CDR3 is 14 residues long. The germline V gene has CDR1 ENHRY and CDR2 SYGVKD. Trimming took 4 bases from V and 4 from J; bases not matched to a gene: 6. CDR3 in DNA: TGTGCCATCAGTGCCCAGGGGGGGGGCACTGAAGCTTTCTTT. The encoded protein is CAISAQGGGTEAFF.